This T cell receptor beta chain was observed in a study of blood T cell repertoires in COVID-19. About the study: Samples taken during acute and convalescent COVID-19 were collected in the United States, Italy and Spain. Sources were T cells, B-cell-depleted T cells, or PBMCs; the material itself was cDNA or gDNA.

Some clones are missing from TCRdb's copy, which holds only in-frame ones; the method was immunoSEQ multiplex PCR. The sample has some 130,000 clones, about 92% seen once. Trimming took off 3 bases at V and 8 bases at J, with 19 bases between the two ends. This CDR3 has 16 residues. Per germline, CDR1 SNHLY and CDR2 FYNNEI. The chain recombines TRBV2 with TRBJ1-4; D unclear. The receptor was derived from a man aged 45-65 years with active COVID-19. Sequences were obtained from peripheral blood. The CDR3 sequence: CASSEPAGRDGEKLFF. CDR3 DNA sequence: TGTGCCAGCAGTGAGCCGGCGGGGAGAGATGGGGAAAAACTGTTTTTT.